This T cell receptor (beta chain) was captured in a study of shared T cell receptors in the human thymus. Sequencing used immunoSEQ multiplex PCR; TCRdb keeps in-frame clones, though not all of them. The table has 700,000 to 750,000 clones, 70% to 90% seen once. The V end lost 2 bases, the J end lost 5 bases, and 14 bases lay between the germline ends. CDR1 and CDR2 from the germline V gene are SGHDN and FVKESK. This CDR3 contains 15 residues. These same records also appear under a second study, on human thymus T cells. From that report: Donors were healthy Finnish babies undergoing corrective operations for congenital heart defects. Thymus specimens were resections from corrective heart surgery. What appeared biased in thymic and blood repertoires was the usage of V and J genes.

The sequence derives from a girl under three years old with a congenital heart defect. Material for sequencing was thymocytes. The chain couples TRBV14 to TRBJ2-3; D uncertain. CDR3 sequence reads: CASSQRTGIGDTQYF. The CDR3 DNA follows: TGTGCCAGCAGCCAACGTACGGGTATTGGAGATACGCAGTATTTT.